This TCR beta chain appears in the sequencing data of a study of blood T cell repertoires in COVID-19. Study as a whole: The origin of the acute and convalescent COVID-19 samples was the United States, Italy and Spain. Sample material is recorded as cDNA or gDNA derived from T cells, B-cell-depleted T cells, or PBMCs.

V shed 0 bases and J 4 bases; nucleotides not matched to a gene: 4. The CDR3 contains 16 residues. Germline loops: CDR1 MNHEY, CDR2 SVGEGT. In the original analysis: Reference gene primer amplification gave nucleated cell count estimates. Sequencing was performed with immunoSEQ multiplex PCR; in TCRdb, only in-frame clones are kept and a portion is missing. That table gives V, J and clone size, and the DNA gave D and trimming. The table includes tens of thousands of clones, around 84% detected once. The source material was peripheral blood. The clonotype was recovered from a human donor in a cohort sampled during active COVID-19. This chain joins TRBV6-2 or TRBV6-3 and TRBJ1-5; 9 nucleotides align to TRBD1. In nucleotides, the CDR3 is TGTGCCAGCAGTTACTCCGGGACAGGGCGTAATCAGCCCCAGCATTTT. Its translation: CASSYSGTGRNQPQHF.